One and the same sample provided the 7 T cell receptor beta chains below, sequenced in a study of control samples from healthy donors and cancer patients. The repertoire was sequenced with immunoSEQ multiplex PCR; TCRdb's copy has only in-frame clones and lacks some. This sample carries tens of thousands of clones, approximately 91% of them seen once, and the ten largest clones take 0.92%. Sequenced sample: blood. These receptors were collected from a woman aged 25 to 45 in good health.

The V call is TRBV7-9, the J call TRBJ1-5; TRBD1 matches at 9 bases. Germline V gene lookup returns CDR1 SEHNR and CDR2 FQNEAQ (reference sequence). Germline trimming cut 6 bases from V and 6 bases from J; bases unmatched to any gene: 6. The CDR3 runs to 14 residues. The CDR3 nucleotides read TGTGCCAGCAGTCGACAGGGGGGGAGTCAGCCCCAGCATTTT. Residues: CASSRQGGSQPQHF.

The CDR3 protein is CASSLDRQGGGELFF. The DNA for the CDR3 is TGCGCCAGCAGCTTGGACAGACAGGGCGGCGGGGAGCTGTTTTTT. This chain links TRBV5-1 with TRBJ2-2; 7 positions match TRBD1. V shed 0 bases and J 7 bases; nucleotides not matched to a gene: 6. CDR3 length: 15 residues. CDR1 and CDR2 (germline): SGHRS, YFSETQ.

The chain combines TRBV30 with TRBJ2-7; D is undetermined. CDR3 length equals 14 residues. Germline assignment: CDR1 GTSNPN and CDR2 SVGIG (reference sequence). Trimming pared 0 bases from V and 3 bases from J, leaving 12 bases between. CDR3 loop: CAWSVGPSYYEQYF. In nucleotides, the CDR3 is TGTGCCTGGAGTGTTGGCCCCTCATACTACGAGCAGTACTTC. The variable domain in full, completed from reference TRBV30 and TRBJ2-7, reads SQTIHQWPATLVQPVGSPLSLECTVEGTSNPNLYWYRQAAGRGLQLLFYSVGIGQISSEVPQNLSASRPQDRQFILSSKKLLLSDSGFYLCAWSVGPSYYEQYFGPGTRLTVT.

The chain links TRBV7-2 to TRBJ1-6; D may be TRBD1 (5 bases). The CDR3 consists of 15 residues. V lost 5 bases, J lost 7 bases, and 15 bases lay in between. Germline CDR1 SGHTA, CDR2 FQGNSA. The CDR3 DNA sequence: TGTGCCAGCAGCCTGGGCGGGGCAGTGAATTCACCCCTCCACTTT. Translated, it gives CASSLGGAVNSPLHF.

The gene calls are TRBV18 and TRBJ1-1, with D possibly being TRBD1 (6 bases). Deletions cut 5 bases from V and 0 bases from J, with 7 bases between. The CDR3 totals 13 residues. The V gene's germline CDR1 is KGHSH and CDR2 LQKENI. CDR3 nucleotides: TGTGCCAGCTCAGGACAGATGAACACTGAAGCTTTCTTT. Translating it yields CASSGQMNTEAFF.

J is TRBJ1-3 and V is TRBV6-1; the D is unclear. Germline-derived CDR1 and CDR2 are MNHNS and SASEGT. V was pared by 0 bases and J by 2 bases, with 5 bases between. The CDR3 has 14 residues. The CDR3 here is CASSEAGTGNTIYF. The CDR3, as DNA: TGTGCCAGCAGTGAAGCTGGGACTGGAAACACCATATATTTT.

The CDR3 protein is CASSLALPSEQYF. The CDR3 DNA reads TGTGCCAGCAGCTTAGCTCTACCGTCCGAGCAGTACTTC. The V and J genes are TRBV11-2 and TRBJ2-7, with D hard to call. The CDR3 runs to 13 residues. CDR1 is SGHAT, CDR2 FQNNGV, per germline. The V and J ends lost 1 base and 6 bases respectively, with 10 bases between them.